These 6 T cell receptor beta chains were all obtained from the same sample, sequenced in a study of T cell responses to AZD1222 COVID-19 vaccine. Libraries were prepared by immunoSEQ multiplex PCR; TCRdb keeps only in-frame clonotypes and omits some of them. Among about 120,000 clones listed, approximately 90% were seen once. The sequences come from peripheral blood, collected on day 0 of AZD1222 vaccination. Receptors were obtained from an adult in good health.

The chain employs TRBV2 and TRBJ2-7; 9 nucleotides match TRBD1. Germline CDR1 reads SNHLY; CDR2 reads FYNNEI. CDR3 size: 14 residues. The V segment lost 6 bases and the J segment 3 bases; nucleotides outside the gene matches: 6. This chain's CDR3 is CASRTGTGNYEQYF. CDR3 sequence (DNA): TGTGCCAGCAGAACCGGGACAGGGAACTACGAGCAGTACTTC.

The chain carries TRBV6-1 and TRBJ2-3; D unclear. This CDR3 comprises 16 residues. V was clipped by 1 base and J by 2 bases, with 13 bases between them. CDR1 and CDR2 (germline): MNHNS, SASEGT. The CDR3 loop reads CASSEGTRGPTDTQYF. DNA for the CDR3: TGTGCCAGCAGTGAAGGGACGAGAGGACCCACAGATACGCAGTATTTT.

This clone was found once. V gene TRBV6-5 combines with J gene TRBJ1-1; perhaps TRBD1 as D (5 bases). Deletions cut 6 bases from V and 11 bases from J, with 22 bases between. The CDR3 sequence is 14 residues long. CDR1 MNHEY and CDR2 SVGAGI come from the germline V gene. The CDR3 DNA is TGTGCCAGCAGAAAGCAGGGTTTGACGCCGGGGGCTTTCTTT. Translating it yields CASRKQGLTPGAFF.

CDR3 coding DNA: TGTGCCAGCAGTCCGGGACGCCGGAGCTCTGGAAACACCATATATTTT. This codes for CASSPGRRSSGNTIYF. This chain links TRBV28 with TRBJ1-3, with D perhaps matching TRBD1 (5 bases). CDR3 length: 16 amino acids. V lost 5 bases and J 0 bases, leaving 14 bases between the germline ends. The germline gives CDR1 MDHEN, CDR2 SYDVKM.

This sequence joins TRBV19 and TRBJ1-1; 8 nucleotides match TRBD1. V lost 3 bases and J lost 1; bases outside the gene matches: 1. Per germline, CDR1 LNHDA and CDR2 SQIVND (reference sequence). The CDR3 runs to 14 residues. CDR3 nucleotide sequence: TGTGCCAGTAGTATGGGACAGGCGAACACTGAAGCTTTCTTT. Residues: CASSMGQANTEAFF.

V and J are TRBV2 and TRBJ1-5, with 7 bases identical to TRBD1. CDR3 size: 14 residues. The J segment lost 5 bases and the V segment lost 10 bases, leaving 11 bases of the junction unmatched. Germline-derived CDR1 and CDR2 are SNHLY and FYNNEI. CDR3: CATRQGAGYQPQHF. In DNA, the CDR3 is TGTGCCACCAGACAGGGCGCAGGGTATCAGCCCCAGCATTTT.